These T cell receptor beta chains were read from a single sample in a study of identifying expanded T cells in peripheral blood. Generated by immunoSEQ multiplex PCR, the TCRdb table keeps only in-frame clones and is missing some. This table holds around 120,000 clones, approximately 86% found once. The sample was blood. These receptor sequences come from a person aged 18-70 years in good health. Each CDR3 is given with its conserved first and last residue. Each record gives: V gene, D gene, CDR3 protein. A D gene is named only where the DNA matches it firmly.

TRBV28	NA	CASSLSPPAVANTEAFF
TRBV6-6	NA	CASSYSGGNTGELFF
TRBV6-1	NA	CASSERDQYF
TRBV4-2	NA	CASSARSQGGQPQHF
TRBV7-8	TRBD2	CASSSSGAYSTDTQYF
TRBV4-1	NA	CASSQAGGVDYNEQFF
TRBV5-1	NA	CASSLQYEQYF
TRBV27	TRBD2	CASLTGTRSPSSYNEQFF
TRBV28	NA	CASSPTDGIAGNTIYF
TRBV6-5	TRBD1	CASRGRDRGNTEAFF
TRBV10-3	NA	CAISEGFSAYNEQFF
TRBV5-5	NA	CASSPMGQQNQPQHF
TRBV11-2	NA	CASSFLSLGLQETQYF
TRBV6-1	NA	CASSGEDRVKLFF
TRBV9	TRBD2	CASSVVQAGGYNEQFF
TRBV27	NA	CASRDRRVTYNEQFF
TRBV14	TRBD2	CASSQGVRLAGGYEQYF
TRBV18	TRBD1	CASSPQVRGQSYEQYF
TRBV10-1	NA	CASSNSRPEKNHYNEQFF
TRBV6-6	NA	CASKGGTSYEQYF
TRBV7-8	NA	CASSLRSANTEAFF
TRBV5-1	NA	CASSLIGSFPQHF
TRBV5-1	TRBD1	CASSLGTGGNEQYF
TRBV12-5	NA	CASGLVPGSISYNEQFF
TRBV7-2	TRBD2	CASLPGTSNHNEQFF
TRBV27	NA	CASSYGQSNEKLFF
TRBV6-5	NA	CASNLYGSNSPLHF
TRBV5-1	NA	CASSLEGPLGNTIYF
TRBV7-9	NA	CASSLGTTIAYF
TRBV7-3	NA	CASSLTPQGPNSPLHF
TRBV7-3	TRBD1	CASSPQGGPNSPLHF
TRBV7-2	NA	CASSLGGGRNYGYTF
TRBV11-3	NA	CASSPGGAGVRYGYTF
TRBV19	NA	CASSGGDSSTDTQYF
TRBV11-2	TRBD2	CASSQTSGRHF
TRBV28	NA	CASSFAQGVGEKLFF
TRBV10-1	NA	CASSPDSSKAYEQYF
TRBV9	NA	CASSPDVGSYNEQFF
TRBV27	NA	CASSLSAGTDTQYF
TRBV25-1	NA	CASSDNRVNNQPQHF
TRBV7-7	NA	CASSPSVTGELFF